This T cell receptor beta chain stems from a study of T cell changes during pregnancy in multiple sclerosis. Using immunoSEQ multiplex PCR, the repertoire was profiled, and TCRdb retains in-frame clones only, with some absent. The data show about 35,000 clones, with around 93% seen just once and 0.35% to 0.45% held by the top ten. Per germline, CDR1 PRHDT and CDR2 FYEKMQ (reference sequence). The CDR3 sequence is 13 residues long. The ends were cut back, 2 bases at V and 6 bases at J, with 8 bases in the middle. The chain is built from TRBV13 and TRBJ2-4; the D gene is possibly TRBD1 (7 bases). Sequenced material: CD4+ T cells from peripheral blood mononuclear cells, taken in the first trimester of pregnancy. This sequence was found in a female donor with multiple sclerosis, enrolled in a pregnancy study. This chain's CDR3 is CASSLQGGNIQYF. CDR3 nucleotides: TGTGCCAGCAGCTTACAGGGGGGAAACATTCAGTACTTC.